These 27 T cell receptor beta chains share one sample of origin, sequenced in a study of blood T cell repertoires in COVID-19. The protocol was immunoSEQ multiplex PCR, while the TCRdb copy is restricted to in-frame clones and leaves out a portion. The sample has tens of thousands of clones; roughly 87% are singletons. The sample taken for sequencing was peripheral blood. These receptors came from a man in his fifties or sixties with active COVID-19.

The genes are TRBV24-1 and TRBJ2-5; 9 bases are shared with TRBD2. The CDR3 loop spans 16 amino acids. The trim removed 4 bases at V and 1 base at J, leaving 6 bases unmatched. Germline CDR1 reads KGHDR; CDR2 reads SFDVKD. For the CDR3, the DNA is TGTGCCACCAGTGACCCAGTAGCGGGGGTCCAAGAGACCCAGTACTTC. It yields the protein CATSDPVAGVQETQYF.

The gene calls are TRBV2 and TRBJ1-2; TRBD1 aligns across 7 bases. J lost 4 bases, V lost 6 bases, and 8 bases had no gene match. CDR3 length equals 14 residues. Looked up from germline, CDR1 is SNHLY and CDR2 is FYNNEI. CDR3 sequence (DNA): TGTGCCAGCAGGGGGGGACAGTCCATCTATGGCTACACCTTC. Protein product: CASRGGQSIYGYTF. Filled out from reference TRBV2 and TRBJ1-2, the complete variable domain reads EPEVTQTPSHQVTQMGQEVILRCVPISNHLYFYWYRQILGQKVEFLVSFYNNEISEKSEIFDDQFSVERPDGSNFTLKIRSTKLEDSAMYFCASRGGQSIYGYTFGSGTRLTVV.

The V gene is TRBV7-2, the J gene TRBJ2-3; D is perhaps TRBD1 (6 bases). Germline V gene lookup returns CDR1 SGHTA and CDR2 FQGNSA. Trimming stripped 1 base from V and 2 bases from J, with 7 bases between. The CDR3 has 14 amino acids. The CDR3 bases are TGTGCCAGCAGCTTAGGGACAGTCACAGATACGCAGTATTTT. Its translation is CASSLGTVTDTQYF.

The chain uses TRBV5-8 and TRBJ2-7; tentatively, D is TRBD1 (8 bases). This CDR3 is built from 15 residues. Germline V gives CDR1 SGHTS, CDR2 YDEGEE. The V and J ends lost 4 bases and 2 bases respectively, with 16 bases between them. The CDR3 region is CASSLGQGLTYEQYF. As DNA, the CDR3 is TGTGCCAGCAGCCTAGGACAGGGACTAACCTACGAGCAGTACTTC.

The V call is TRBV3-1 (or the pseudogene TRBV3-2), the J call TRBJ2-4; 13 bases are a match to TRBD2. Germline V gene sequence: CDR1 LGHDT, CDR2 YNNKEL (reference sequence). The CDR3 contains 20 residues. J lost 1 base, V lost 3 bases, and 12 bases had no gene match. CDR3 sequence reads: CASSHHSTTSGGRAKNIQYF. The CDR3 coding sequence is TGTGCCAGCAGCCACCACTCTACGACTAGCGGGGGGCGCGCCAAAAACATTCAGTACTTC.

This clone was seen once. The chain links TRBV5-5 to TRBJ1-5; D call uncertain. The CDR3 loop spans 13 amino acids. From germline, CDR1 is SGHKS and CDR2 YYEKEE (reference sequence). The V gene lost 1 base and the J gene lost 3 bases, with 5 bases spanning the gap. In nucleotides, the CDR3 is TGTGCCAGCAGCTTGTTGGCCAATCAGCCCCAGCATTTT. Encoded protein: CASSLLANQPQHF. The variable domain in full, completed from reference TRBV5-5 and TRBJ1-5, reads DAGVTQSPTHLIKTRGQQVTLRCSPISGHKSVSWYQQVLGQGPQFIFQYYEKEERGRGNFPDRFSARQFPNYSSELNVNALLLGDSALYLCASSLLANQPQHFGDGTRLSIL.

The V gene is TRBV4-1, the J gene TRBJ1-4; D not resolved. Per the germline V gene, CDR1 is MGHRA and CDR2 is YSYEKL. The CDR3 runs 15 residues. The V gene lost 1 base and the J gene lost 11 bases, with 17 bases spanning the gap. The CDR3 here is CASSQAAPAIVKLFF. CDR3 sequence (DNA): TGCGCCAGCAGCCAAGCCGCCCCCGCGATTGTGAAACTGTTTTTT.

This chain joins TRBV4-2 and TRBJ1-1; D is unclear. The germline gives CDR1 LGHNA, CDR2 YNFKEQ. V gave up 1 base and J gave up 7 bases, with 13 bases separating them. The CDR3 length is 14 residues. The CDR3, as DNA: TGTGCCAGCAGCCAAGGAAGTACCCGAGATGAAGCTTTCTTT. As protein: CASSQGSTRDEAFF.

The chain is built from TRBV18 and TRBJ2-3; D is uncertain. Germline-derived CDR1 and CDR2 are KGHSH and LQKENI. The CDR3 is 13 residues long. Trimming pared 2 bases from V and 1 base from J, leaving 4 bases between. The CDR3 DNA reads TGTGCCAGCTCACCAACTGGCACAGATACGCAGTATTTT. Residues: CASSPTGTDTQYF.

The chain links TRBV20-1 to TRBJ2-7; D remains ambiguous. This CDR3 is 11 amino acids long. Germline V gene data show CDR1 as DFQATT and CDR2 as SNEGSKA (reference sequence). Deletions cut 2 bases from V and 1 base from J, with 3 bases between. The CDR3 reads CSARQSYEQYF. Here the CDR3 DNA reads TGCAGTGCTAGACAGTCCTACGAGCAGTACTTC.

This chain links TRBV18 with TRBJ1-1, with TRBD1 identical over 7 bases. Looked up from germline, CDR1 is KGHSH and CDR2 is LQKENI. V trimming: 3 bases; J trimming: 5 bases; junction bases outside the gene matches: 6. The CDR3 runs to 14 residues. CDR3 nucleotides: TGTGCCAGCTCACCTCGGGACAGAAGTACTGAAGCTTTCTTT. Translating gives CASSPRDRSTEAFF.

In this sample, this clone turned up once. This chain uses TRBV3-1 (or the pseudogene TRBV3-2) with TRBJ2-6, with D tentatively TRBD2 (5 bases). Germline lookup yields CDR1 LGHDT and CDR2 YNNKEL (reference sequence). There are 20 residues in the CDR3. V was clipped by 0 bases and J by 4 bases, with 22 bases between them. For the CDR3, the DNA is TGTGCCAGCAGCCAAGAGGTAGGAAACACGGCTGGAGGAGGGGCCAACGTCCTGACTTTC. Protein product: CASSQEVGNTAGGGANVLTF.

This chain connects TRBV11-2 to TRBJ1-2; D possibly corresponds to TRBD1 (5 bases). V was shortened by 1 base and J by 7 bases, with 7 bases between the two germline ends. The length of the CDR3 is 12 residues. Germline V CDR1 and CDR2: SGHAT, FQNNGV. In DNA form, the CDR3 reads TGTGCCAGCAGCTTAGGCAGGGCTGGCTACACCTTC. It specifies CASSLGRAGYTF.

The chain carries TRBV7-6 and TRBJ2-1; the match to TRBD2 covers 16 bases. CDR3 length equals 18 residues. The germline gives CDR1 SGHVS, CDR2 FNYEAQ. J was trimmed by 4 bases and V by 5 bases; bases with no gene match: 8. In DNA form, the CDR3 reads TGTGCCAGCAGCCAAAAGGGACTAGCGGGGGGGCGATACAATGAGCAGTTCTTC. Amino acid sequence: CASSQKGLAGGRYNEQFF. The whole variable domain, filled in from reference TRBV7-6 and TRBJ2-1, reads GAGVSQSPRYKVTKRGQDVALRCDPISGHVSLYWYRQALGQGPEFLTYFNYEAQQDKSGLPNDRFSAERPEGSISTLTIQRTEQRDSAMYRCASSQKGLAGGRYNEQFFGPGTRLTVL.

The rearrangement uses TRBV5-8 and TRBJ1-6, with D hard to call. The CDR3 spans 15 residues. The germline V and J ends were trimmed by 2 bases and 3 bases, with 9 bases remaining between them. Germline V gene data show CDR1 as SGHTS and CDR2 as YDEGEE. CDR3 residues: CASSFEQLYNSPLHF. DNA for the CDR3: TGTGCCAGCAGCTTTGAACAGCTCTATAATTCACCCCTCCACTTT.

This chain connects TRBV7-8 to TRBJ2-5; TRBD2 agrees at 10 bases. CDR3 length: 14 residues. The germline gives CDR1 SGHVS, CDR2 FQNEAQ. J was trimmed by 2 bases and V by 7 bases; bases with no gene match: 4. Here the CDR3 DNA reads TGTGCCAGCACCCTACTAGCGGGACAAGAGACCCAGTACTTC. As protein: CASTLLAGQETQYF.

This clone was observed a handful of times. The chain recombines TRBV10-3 with TRBJ1-2, with a tentative D call TRBD1 (6 bases). Germline V lookup: CDR1 ENHRY, CDR2 SYGVKD. V was cut by 6 bases and J by 8 bases, with 22 bases left in between. The CDR3 totals 15 residues. The CDR3 sequence: CAISPNPTGPLGYTF. The CDR3, as DNA: TGTGCCATCAGCCCGAACCCGACAGGTCCTTTGGGCTACACCTTC.

This clone occurred once. The V call is TRBV9, the J call TRBJ2-6; D remains unclear. The CDR3 spans 14 residues. The ends were cut back, 4 bases at V and 0 bases at J, with 5 bases in the middle. Germline CDR1 reads SGDLS; CDR2 reads YYNGEE. CDR3 residues: CASSFRSGANVLTF. The CDR3 nucleotides read TGTGCCAGCAGCTTCCGCTCTGGGGCCAACGTCCTGACTTTC.

The chain is built from TRBV5-8 and TRBJ1-4; 7 bases line up with TRBD1. CDR3 length: 16 residues. CDR1 is SGHTS, CDR2 YDEGEE, per germline. J lost 3 bases, V lost 0 bases, and 5 bases had no gene match. The CDR3 DNA reads TGTGCCAGCAGCTTGGGAGGGGGCACGGCTAATGAAAAACTGTTTTTT. Protein sequence: CASSLGGGTANEKLFF.

This chain connects TRBV28 to TRBJ1-2; 7 nucleotides match TRBD1. The trim removed 3 bases at V and 1 base at J, leaving 11 bases unmatched. CDR3 size: 17 residues. Germline V gene sequence: CDR1 MDHEN, CDR2 SYDVKM. The CDR3 DNA sequence: TGTGCCAGCAGTTTTGGGGACAGCAAAAAGTATAACTATGGCTACACCTTC. It specifies CASSFGDSKKYNYGYTF.

This rearrangement joins TRBV6-1 to TRBJ1-6, with TRBD1 as a possible D gene (5 bases). This CDR3 contains 15 residues. Trimming pared 3 bases from V and 9 bases from J, leaving 15 bases between. Germline V gives CDR1 MNHNS, CDR2 SASEGT. The chain's CDR3 is CASSDEGLVTSPLHF. DNA of the CDR3: TGTGCCAGCAGTGATGAGGGACTTGTTACTTCACCCCTCCACTTT.

The table lists this clone with a count of one. This sequence joins TRBV5-1 and TRBJ1-5, with 12 positions matching TRBD1. Germline CDR1 and CDR2: SGHRS and YFSETQ. The trim removed 1 base at V and 0 bases at J, leaving 8 bases unmatched. The CDR3 runs 19 residues. CDR3 loop: CASSLTGTGGPGSNQPQHF. In DNA, the CDR3 is TGCGCCAGCAGCTTGACCGGGACAGGGGGCCCCGGTAGCAATCAGCCCCAGCATTTT.

The V and J genes are TRBV14 and TRBJ2-1, with TRBD2 matching 8 bases. The CDR3 consists of 18 residues. Germline CDR1 and CDR2: SGHDN and FVKESK. V lost 2 bases to trimming and J lost 6 bases; unmatched junction nucleotides: 15. CDR3: CASSQMLIAGHPANEQFF. In DNA form, the CDR3 reads TGTGCCAGCAGCCAAATGTTAATAGCGGGGCATCCGGCCAATGAGCAGTTCTTC.

The chain couples TRBV6-5 to TRBJ1-4; D perhaps matches TRBD1 (5 bases). Per germline, CDR1 MNHEY and CDR2 SVGAGI. The CDR3 has 14 amino acids. V was pared by 4 bases and J by 5 bases, with 11 bases between. The CDR3 loop reads CASSSGGSNEKLFF. CDR3 coding DNA: TGTGCCAGCAGTTCGGGGGGATCGAATGAAAAACTGTTTTTT.

The chain recombines TRBV3-1 (or the pseudogene TRBV3-2) with TRBJ2-7, with a possible D match to TRBD2 (6 bases). V shed 1 base and J shed 0 bases, with 10 bases lying between them. Germline V gene data show CDR1 as LGHDT and CDR2 as YNNKEL (reference sequence). The CDR3 spans 15 residues. For the CDR3, the DNA is TGTGCCAGCAGCCAAGCTGCGGGGAGCTCCTACGAGCAGTACTTC. Its protein is CASSQAAGSSYEQYF.

The genes are TRBV7-9 and TRBJ1-6; D uncertain. The germline V gene encodes CDR1 SEHNR and CDR2 FQNEAQ (reference sequence). Trimming shortened V by 5 bases and J by 4 bases, and 12 bases separated the two germline ends. The CDR3 is 15 amino acids. The CDR3 loop reads CASSDYSRYNSPLHF. In DNA form, the CDR3 reads TGTGCCAGCAGCGACTACAGTAGATATAATTCACCCCTCCACTTT.

The gene calls are TRBV5-1 and TRBJ2-2, with TRBD1 matching over 7 bases. Germline lookup yields CDR1 SGHRS and CDR2 YFSETQ. J lost 2 bases, V lost 7 bases, and 11 bases had no gene match. This CDR3 is built from 16 residues. In nucleotides, the CDR3 is TGCGCCAGCTCACTGACCGGGGACAGAAACACCGGGGAGCTGTTTTTT. Protein: CASSLTGDRNTGELFF.